This T cell receptor (beta chain) is from a study of T cell responses to AZD1222 COVID-19 vaccine. Germline V gene sequence: CDR1 SGHAT, CDR2 FQNNGV. The CDR3 totals 17 residues. The V end lost 4 bases, the J end lost 3 bases, and 22 bases lay between the germline ends. Sequencing used immunoSEQ multiplex PCR; TCRdb keeps in-frame clones, though not all of them. The repertoire has 60,000 to 75,000 clones, approximately 80% of them found once; the top ten carry 3.5% to 4.5%. The chain recombines TRBV11-2 with TRBJ2-7; TRBD1 might be the D (6 bases). The clonotype was recovered from an adult who received the AZD1222 COVID-19 vaccine. The sample in question was peripheral blood, obtained 28 days after the second AZD1222 dose. The CDR3 loop is CASSSGMDSQAIYEQYF. In DNA, the CDR3 is TGTGCCAGCAGCTCCGGGATGGACAGTCAAGCAATCTACGAGCAGTACTTC. The complete variable domain, with remaining parts taken from reference TRBV11-2 and TRBJ2-7, reads EAGVAQSPRYKIIEKRQSVAFWCNPISGHATLYWYQQILGQGPKLLIQFQNNGVVDDSQLPKDRFSAERLKGVDSTLKIQPAKLEDSAVYLCASSSGMDSQAIYEQYFGPGTRLTVT.